The 10 T cell receptor beta chains in this list originate from one sample, sequenced in a study of T cells in women clearing cervical HPV infection. Sequencing was performed with immunoSEQ multiplex PCR; in TCRdb, only in-frame clones are kept and a portion is missing. The sample has approximately 16,000 clones. Source material: blood buffy coat. These receptor sequences come from a woman between 18 and 70 years old with a cervical HPV16 infection that either progressed to CIN3+ or cleared (not recorded which).

For this clone: The read finishes 3 residues shy of the CDR3 end, and the germline J gene is used to complete it. This chain uses TRBV6-1 with TRBJ1-1; perhaps TRBD1 as D (5 bases). Trimming pared 2 bases from V and 4 bases from J, leaving 8 bases between. Looked up from germline, CDR1 is MNHNS and CDR2 is SASEGT. The CDR3 has 13 amino acids. The CDR3: CASSEQGSTEAFF. The part of the CDR3 DNA that was read is TGTGCCAGCAGTGAACAGGGTAGCACTGAA.

Details on this clone: The read falls 3 residues short of the CDR3 end, and the missing part is taken from the germline J gene. The same CDR3 arises from other DNA sequences in this sample as well. The J gene is TRBJ2-7, the V gene TRBV18; D uncertain. With 0 bases removed from V and 1 base from J, the gap between germline ends came to 13 bases. CDR1 is KGHSH, CDR2 LQKENI, per germline. The length of the CDR3 is 16 residues. This chain's CDR3 is CASSPPKGQDSYEQYF. CDR3 DNA (partial): TGTGCCAGCTCACCACCTAAAGGGCAAGATTCCTACGAG.

A word on this clone: The missing CDR3 end, 3 residues past where the read stops, is filled in from the germline J gene. The chain links TRBV7-9 to TRBJ1-1; D is ambiguous. Germline V lookup: CDR1 SEHNR, CDR2 FQNEAQ (reference sequence). CDR3 length equals 13 residues. V was clipped by 2 bases and J by 3 bases, with 7 bases between them. The part of the CDR3 DNA that was read is TGTGCCAGCAGCTTAAAGCGGGACACTGAA. Residues: CASSLKRDTE. The whole CDR3 protein is CASSLKRDTEAFF.

A word on this clone: The read halts 3 residues ahead of the CDR3 end, with the missing end drawn from the germline J gene. This chain uses TRBV30 with TRBJ1-2; TRBD1 aligns across 8 bases. Germline V CDR1 and CDR2: GTSNPN, SVGIG (reference sequence). The CDR3 runs 12 residues. The V segment lost 3 bases and the J segment 4 bases; nucleotides outside the gene matches: 1. CDR3 bases read: TGTGCCTGGAGAGGACAGGGCTATGGC. Its protein is CAWRGQGYG. The whole CDR3 sequence is CAWRGQGYGYTF.

Concerning this clone itself: With the read ending 3 residues before the CDR3 end, the germline J gene is used to fill in that end. V usage is TRBV5-4 and J usage is TRBJ2-1; 11 bases are shared with TRBD2. V dropped 3 bases and J dropped 4; count of bases not matched to a gene: 6. The CDR3 has 16 amino acids. The germline CDR1 and CDR2 sequences are SGHNT and YYREEE (reference sequence). The sequenced CDR3 bases are TGTGCCAGCAGCTCGGGACTAGCGGAGGCATACAATGAG. This encodes CASSSGLAEAYNE. The entire CDR3 protein reads CASSSGLAEAYNEQFF.

The CDR3 region is CASSLGAAARGENEKLFF. CDR3 bases read: TGTGCCAGCAGCCTAGGGGCCGCAGCCAGGGGGGAAAATGAAAAA. This chain uses TRBV7-6 with TRBJ1-4; 7 bases are shared with TRBD1. The CDR3 is cut off 3 residues early in the read; its end comes from the germline J gene. This CDR3 is 18 amino acids long. CDR1 SGHVS and CDR2 FNYEAQ come from the germline V gene. With V trimmed by 5 bases and J by 5 bases, 17 bases remained unmatched.

Worth noting for this clone: Read sequence stops 3 residues before the CDR3 end, and the germline J gene provides the missing end. The chain combines TRBV10-3 with TRBJ2-3, with D possibly matching TRBD2 (6 bases). CDR1 and CDR2 from the germline V gene are ENHRY and SYGVKD. The length of the CDR3 is 16 residues. The germline V and J ends were trimmed by 1 base and 1 base, with 12 bases remaining between them. The covered CDR3 bases are TGTGCCATCAGTGAGTTTGGCGGGGTGTGCACAGATACG. This encodes CAISEFGGVCTDT. The complete CDR3 protein is CAISEFGGVCTDTQYF.

The CDR3 protein is CASSFQERRGYTF. The covered CDR3 bases are TGTGCCAGCAGTTTCCAGGAGAGACGGGGC. The chain is built from TRBV28 and TRBJ1-2; D gene ambiguous. The read ends 3 residues early relative to the CDR3; the germline J gene fills the gap. The CDR3 spans 13 residues. CDR1 is MDHEN and CDR2 is SYDVKM in the germline V gene.

Frequency places this clone as medium-sized (0.01 to 0.1%). The read finishes 3 residues shy of the CDR3 end, and the germline J gene is used to complete it. The chain recombines TRBV18 with TRBJ2-3; TRBD2 matches 11 bases. The germline CDR1 and CDR2 sequences are KGHSH and LQKENI. V dropped 6 bases and J dropped 2; count of bases not matched to a gene: 13. This CDR3 comprises 18 residues. The sequenced part of the CDR3 DNA is TGTGCCAGCTCCACCCGGATACTAGCGGGGGCCAACACAGATACG. As protein: CASSTRILAGANTDT. From start to end, the CDR3 is CASSTRILAGANTDTQYF.

To note about this clone: Coverage ceases 3 residues before the CDR3 finishes, and the germline J gene fills in the end. V usage is TRBV28 and J usage is TRBJ1-1; tentative D call: TRBD1 (6 bases). V gave up 4 bases and J gave up 6 bases, with 15 bases separating them. Germline V gene data show CDR1 as MDHEN and CDR2 as SYDVKM. This CDR3 has 14 residues. The CDR3 sequence is CASSSQTGTPEAFF. CDR3 DNA, as far as it was read: TGTGCCAGCAGTTCCCAAACAGGGACACCTGAA.